Listed below are T cell receptor beta chains from one sample, sequenced in a study of beta chain features in type 1 diabetes. Clones were read by immunoSEQ multiplex PCR, and TCRdb kept only the in-frame ones, dropping some. The sample shows hundreds of thousands of clones, approximately 15% of them seen only once. Sequenced: central memory CD4+ T cells from blood. The source is a man aged 25-40 years in good health. CDR3s include the opening cysteine and the closing phenylalanine or tryptophan. D genes are given only for firm matches. Clone sizes are given selectively: once, few, many, or a class where the clone is expanded.

j_call: TRBJ1-2
d_call: NA
v_call: TRBV2
clone_size: NA
cdr3_nt: TGTGCCAGCAGTGTAGAACAGGGCGACTATGGCTACACCTTC
cdr3_aa: CASSVEQGDYGYTF

j_call: TRBJ2-5
d_call: NA
v_call: TRBV5-8
clone_size: few
cdr3_nt: TGTGCCAGCAGCTTGGCTACGGGGGAGGAGACCCAGTACTTC
cdr3_aa: CASSLATGEETQYF

j_call: TRBJ2-7
d_call: TRBD2
v_call: TRBV4-1
clone_size: few
cdr3_nt: TGCGCCAGCAGCCAACTGTTTAGCGGGGTTTACGAGCAGTACTTC
cdr3_aa: CASSQLFSGVYEQYF

j_call: TRBJ2-7
d_call: NA
v_call: TRBV6-5
clone_size: NA
cdr3_nt: TGTGCCAGCATGAACGGACTCCACTCCTACGAGCAGTACTTC
cdr3_aa: CASMNGLHSYEQYF

j_call: TRBJ1-2
d_call: NA
v_call: TRBV4-3
clone_size: NA
cdr3_nt: TGCGCCAGCAGCCAAGAAATCGCGGCAGCCCTCTACTATGGCTACACCTTC
cdr3_aa: CASSQEIAAALYYGYTF

j_call: TRBJ1-2
d_call: NA
v_call: TRBV5-4
clone_size: NA
cdr3_nt: TGTGCCAGCAGCTTTAGACGAAACTATGGCTACACCTTC
cdr3_aa: CASSFRRNYGYTF

j_call: TRBJ1-2
d_call: NA
v_call: TRBV19
clone_size: NA
cdr3_nt: TGTGCCAGTAGGTCCATGGGGAACTATGGCTACACCTTC
cdr3_aa: CASRSMGNYGYTF

j_call: TRBJ2-2
d_call: NA
v_call: TRBV9
clone_size: NA
cdr3_nt: TGTGCCAGCAGCGTGATAAACGGGGAGCTGTTTTTT
cdr3_aa: CASSVINGELFF

j_call: TRBJ2-6
d_call: NA
v_call: TRBV5-6
clone_size: NA
cdr3_nt: TGTGCCAGCAGCTTGGTCCTGGACACGTCTGGGGCCAACGTCCTGACTTTC
cdr3_aa: CASSLVLDTSGANVLTF

j_call: TRBJ2-3
d_call: TRBD2
v_call: TRBV7-6
clone_size: NA
cdr3_nt: TGTGCCAGCAGCTTAGGGGTAACTAGCGGGGGGTCGGGGACAGATACGCAGTATTTT
cdr3_aa: CASSLGVTSGGSGTDTQYF

j_call: TRBJ1-1
d_call: NA
v_call: TRBV7-9
clone_size: many
cdr3_nt: TGTGCCAGCAGCTTAGCGGCGGGCCCACCGGGAGCTTTCTTT
cdr3_aa: CASSLAAGPPGAFF

j_call: TRBJ2-1
d_call: NA
v_call: TRBV4-1
clone_size: NA
cdr3_nt: TGCGCCAGCAGCCATCTCACAGCGAATGAGCAGTTCTTC
cdr3_aa: CASSHLTANEQFF

j_call: TRBJ1-2
d_call: TRBD1
v_call: TRBV10-3
clone_size: few
cdr3_nt: TGTGCCATCAGTGAGCCCCGACAGGGGAAGGTCTATGGCTACACCTTC
cdr3_aa: CAISEPRQGKVYGYTF

j_call: TRBJ1-2
d_call: NA
v_call: TRBV23-1
clone_size: few
cdr3_nt: TGCGCCAGCAGTCAATCTTGGAAGGGTCTCTATGGCTACACCTTC
cdr3_aa: CASSQSWKGLYGYTF

j_call: TRBJ2-1
d_call: NA
v_call: TRBV7-2
clone_size: few
cdr3_nt: TGTGCCAGCAGCTTAGCGACGGGCGGCGTCAGTTCCGCCACCTACAATGAGCAGTTCTTC
cdr3_aa: CASSLATGGVSSATYNEQFF

j_call: TRBJ1-5
d_call: TRBD1
v_call: TRBV7-8
clone_size: NA
cdr3_nt: TGTGCCAGCAGTCGTTACGGACAGGGTGGCCAGCCCCAGCATTTT
cdr3_aa: CASSRYGQGGQPQHF

j_call: TRBJ2-5
d_call: TRBD2
v_call: TRBV6-5
clone_size: few
cdr3_nt: TGTGCCAGCAGTTACACCCAGGGAGGGAAGACCCAGTACTTC
cdr3_aa: CASSYTQGGKTQYF

j_call: TRBJ2-3
d_call: TRBD1
v_call: TRBV7-2
clone_size: few
cdr3_nt: TGTGCCAGCAGCTTTGGGGTCGGGACAGGTGCAGATACGCAGTATTTT
cdr3_aa: CASSFGVGTGADTQYF

j_call: TRBJ2-5
d_call: TRBD2
v_call: TRBV4-1
clone_size: few
cdr3_nt: TGCGCCAGCAGCCAAGATTCCCTAGCGGGGGGAAGACAAGAGACCCAGTACTTC
cdr3_aa: CASSQDSLAGGRQETQYF

j_call: TRBJ2-1
d_call: NA
v_call: TRBV25-1
clone_size: NA
cdr3_nt: TGTGCCAGCAGTGATCCTAGTAGAGGTGAGCAGTTCTTC
cdr3_aa: CASSDPSRGEQFF

j_call: TRBJ1-1
d_call: NA
v_call: TRBV18
clone_size: NA
cdr3_nt: TGTGCCAGCTCACAATCCCGGGCCACGAACACTGAAGCTTTCTTT
cdr3_aa: CASSQSRATNTEAFF

j_call: TRBJ1-5
d_call: NA
v_call: TRBV7-2
clone_size: NA
cdr3_nt: TGTGCCAGCAGCCGTACCTATAATCAGCCCCAGCATTTT
cdr3_aa: CASSRTYNQPQHF

j_call: TRBJ2-7
d_call: NA
v_call: TRBV18
clone_size: NA
cdr3_nt: TGTGCCAGCGTCAGAACGGACGGATACGAGCAGTACTTC
cdr3_aa: CASVRTDGYEQYF

j_call: TRBJ1-1
d_call: NA
v_call: TRBV5-5
clone_size: many
cdr3_nt: TGTGCCAGCAGCTGGGGCCGGAACACTGAAGCTTTCTTT
cdr3_aa: CASSWGRNTEAFF

j_call: TRBJ1-1
d_call: NA
v_call: TRBV10-3
clone_size: NA
cdr3_nt: TGTGCCATCAGTGAGAAGGGTTCCACGAACACTGAAGCTTTCTTT
cdr3_aa: CAISEKGSTNTEAFF

j_call: TRBJ2-3
d_call: NA
v_call: TRBV2
clone_size: NA
cdr3_nt: TGTGCCAGCAAAATGGCGAGCACAGATACGCAGTATTTT
cdr3_aa: CASKMASTDTQYF

j_call: TRBJ2-2
d_call: NA
v_call: TRBV5-1
clone_size: NA
cdr3_nt: TGCGCCAGCAGCTTGGGAGGGCTGATCGGGGAGCTGTTTTTT
cdr3_aa: CASSLGGLIGELFF

j_call: TRBJ1-5
d_call: NA
v_call: TRBV7-2
clone_size: NA
cdr3_nt: TGTGCCAGCAGCTTAGTAAATCAGCCCCAGCATTTT
cdr3_aa: CASSLVNQPQHF

j_call: TRBJ1-1
d_call: TRBD1
v_call: TRBV7-8
clone_size: NA
cdr3_nt: TGTGCCAGCAGCAGGGGGCTTGGAGTCAACACTGAAGCTTTCTTT
cdr3_aa: CASSRGLGVNTEAFF

j_call: TRBJ2-5
d_call: TRBD2
v_call: TRBV2
clone_size: few
cdr3_nt: TGTGCCAGCAGCGCAGTACTAGCGGGTGGAGAGACCCAGTACTTC
cdr3_aa: CASSAVLAGGETQYF

j_call: TRBJ2-2
d_call: NA
v_call: TRBV18
clone_size: NA
cdr3_nt: TGTGCCAGCTCACCCGGTTTCAACACCGGGGAGCTGTTTTTT
cdr3_aa: CASSPGFNTGELFF

j_call: TRBJ2-3
d_call: NA
v_call: TRBV2
clone_size: few
cdr3_nt: TGTGCCAGCAGTGAAGCCAGGGTAGACACAGATACGCAGTATTTT
cdr3_aa: CASSEARVDTDTQYF

j_call: TRBJ2-3
d_call: NA
v_call: TRBV7-9
clone_size: once
cdr3_nt: TGTGCCAGCAGCTTAGGTTCGGGGGCGGGCGCAGATACGCAGTATTTT
cdr3_aa: CASSLGSGAGADTQYF

j_call: TRBJ2-1
d_call: TRBD1
v_call: TRBV6-1
clone_size: NA
cdr3_nt: TGTGCCAGCAGGGGACAGGGCCATGAGCAGTTCTTC
cdr3_aa: CASRGQGHEQFF

j_call: TRBJ1-1
d_call: TRBD1
v_call: TRBV29-1
clone_size: few
cdr3_nt: TGCAGCGTCCACCGGGACAGGTCCACTGAAGCTTTCTTT
cdr3_aa: CSVHRDRSTEAFF

j_call: TRBJ2-5
d_call: NA
v_call: TRBV5-4
clone_size: few
cdr3_nt: TGTGCCAGCAGCTCTCGGACAGAACGACAAGAGACCCAGTACTTC
cdr3_aa: CASSSRTERQETQYF

j_call: TRBJ2-3
d_call: NA
v_call: TRBV11-2
clone_size: many
cdr3_nt: TGTGCCAGCAGTCAGGAGAATACGCAGTATTTT
cdr3_aa: CASSQENTQYF

j_call: TRBJ2-2
d_call: TRBD2
v_call: TRBV6-6
clone_size: NA
cdr3_nt: TGTGCCAGCAGTCCGGGACTAGCGAACACCGGGGAGCTGTTTTTT
cdr3_aa: CASSPGLANTGELFF

j_call: TRBJ2-5
d_call: NA
v_call: TRBV15
clone_size: NA
cdr3_nt: TGTGCCACCAGCAGAGATCCCGGGGCGCAAGAGACCCAGTACTTC
cdr3_aa: CATSRDPGAQETQYF

j_call: TRBJ2-7
d_call: NA
v_call: TRBV10-3
clone_size: NA
cdr3_nt: TGTGCCATCAGATTGCTTGGGGGAAGCCTATTAATGTACGAGCAGTACTTC
cdr3_aa: CAIRLLGGSLLMYEQYF

j_call: TRBJ2-2
d_call: TRBD1
v_call: TRBV7-2
clone_size: NA
cdr3_nt: TGTGCCAGCAGCCCCAGGACAGGGAGGTCCGGGGAGCTGTTTTTT
cdr3_aa: CASSPRTGRSGELFF

j_call: TRBJ2-5
d_call: NA
v_call: TRBV19
clone_size: once
cdr3_nt: TGTGCCAGTAGTCTACGGCATCAAGAGACCCAGTACTTC
cdr3_aa: CASSLRHQETQYF

j_call: TRBJ2-1
d_call: NA
v_call: TRBV5-1
clone_size: few
cdr3_nt: TGCGCCAGGGAGAAGGCAGCCAACAATGAGCAGTTCTTC
cdr3_aa: CAREKAANNEQFF

j_call: TRBJ1-2
d_call: NA
v_call: TRBV7-2
clone_size: few
cdr3_nt: TGTGCCAGCAGCGCCAAAATCCGGTCCATCCCCGCGTCCCCATATGGCTACACCTTC
cdr3_aa: CASSAKIRSIPASPYGYTF

j_call: TRBJ2-5
d_call: NA
v_call: TRBV7-6
clone_size: NA
cdr3_nt: TGTGCCAGCAGCCTGACTATGAGAGGGGGTACGGAGACCCAGTACTTC
cdr3_aa: CASSLTMRGGTETQYF

j_call: TRBJ2-1
d_call: NA
v_call: TRBV5-4
clone_size: NA
cdr3_nt: TGTGCCAGCAGCTCACAGGCGCTCCCCTACAATGAGCAGTTCTTC
cdr3_aa: CASSSQALPYNEQFF

j_call: TRBJ2-3
d_call: TRBD2
v_call: TRBV10-3
clone_size: NA
cdr3_nt: TGTGCCATCAGTGGAAGCGGGGCGCCGACTAGCACAGATACGCAGTATTTT
cdr3_aa: CAISGSGAPTSTDTQYF

j_call: TRBJ2-3
d_call: TRBD2
v_call: TRBV2
clone_size: few
cdr3_nt: TGTGCCAGCAAACGGCTAGCGGGACCTAGCACAGATACGCAGTATTTT
cdr3_aa: CASKRLAGPSTDTQYF

j_call: TRBJ2-3
d_call: TRBD2
v_call: TRBV18
clone_size: NA
cdr3_nt: TGTGCCAGCTCGAAATTGACTAGCGGGGGCACAGATACGCAGTATTTT
cdr3_aa: CASSKLTSGGTDTQYF

j_call: TRBJ2-3
d_call: NA
v_call: TRBV5-1
clone_size: few
cdr3_nt: TGCGCCAGCAGCTTGGGTTGGCAGGGCGCGACAGATACGCAGTATTTT
cdr3_aa: CASSLGWQGATDTQYF

j_call: TRBJ1-6
d_call: NA
v_call: TRBV5-6
clone_size: many
cdr3_nt: TGTGCCAGCAGCTTGGATGTCAGTTCAAATTCACCCCTCCACTTT
cdr3_aa: CASSLDVSSNSPLHF

j_call: TRBJ2-3
d_call: NA
v_call: TRBV19
clone_size: NA
cdr3_nt: TGTGCCAGTACAGTGGGATTAAGTACAGATACGCAGTATTTT
cdr3_aa: CASTVGLSTDTQYF